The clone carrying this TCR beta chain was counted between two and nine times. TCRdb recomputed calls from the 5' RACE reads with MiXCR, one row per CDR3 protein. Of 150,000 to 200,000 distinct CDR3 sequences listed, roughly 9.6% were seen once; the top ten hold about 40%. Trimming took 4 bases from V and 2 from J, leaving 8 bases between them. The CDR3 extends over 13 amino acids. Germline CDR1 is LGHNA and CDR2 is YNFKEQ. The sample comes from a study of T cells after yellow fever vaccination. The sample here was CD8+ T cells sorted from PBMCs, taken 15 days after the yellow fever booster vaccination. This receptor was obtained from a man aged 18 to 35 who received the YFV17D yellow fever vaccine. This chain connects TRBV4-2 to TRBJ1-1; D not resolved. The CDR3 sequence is CASSPMGNTEAFF. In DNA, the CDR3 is TGTGCCAGCAGCCCGATGGGAAACACTGAAGCTTTCTTT.